The clone carrying this TCR beta chain was counted between two and nine times. Antigen specificity is unknown. Documented treatment: oral pan-JAK inhibitor, 5-10 mg twice daily. Sequencing used cDNA as its template, made by extracting RNA and reverse transcribing it. Assay: immunoSEQ multiplex PCR; the TCRdb copy retains only in-frame clones and omits some. The sample lists about 270,000 clones; 45% to 70% were seen once. This entry belongs to a study of CD8+ T cells in alopecia areata. Whole-study findings and limits: A large proportion of expanded lesional clones were detected persisting in scalp and blood during tofacitinib.

This CDR3 spans 13 amino acids. Germline CDR1 and CDR2: ENHRY and SYGVKD. Trimming took 10 bases from V and 5 from J; bases not matched to a gene: 8. The origin of this receptor is a human donor with alopecia areata. Material: CD4+ T cells sorted from blood, obtained at roughly week 52, from a patient treated with tofacitinib. This sequence joins TRBV10-3 and TRBJ2-3; TRBD2 matches 8 bases. CDR3 nucleotides: TGTGCCACCAAAGCGGGGGACGGAGATACGCAGTATTTT. Residues: CATKAGDGDTQYF.